A single sample gave rise to the 27 T cell receptor beta chains below, sequenced in a study of PD-1 blockade in classical Hodgkin lymphoma. Each patient relapsed following autologous stem cell transplantation, and prior brentuximab vedotin exposure differed. Sequencing was performed with immunoSEQ multiplex PCR; in TCRdb, only in-frame clones are kept and a portion is missing. The table records some 41,000 clones, approximately 90% of them present only once. The material sequenced was peripheral blood mononuclear cells (PBMCs), taken before the second cycle of nivolumab. The origin of the receptors is a human donor with classical Hodgkin lymphoma.

This clone has just one count. The chain combines TRBV7-9 with TRBJ1-1; TRBD1 matches at 8 bases. The CDR3 is 14 amino acids. Trimming at V came to 4 bases and at J to 2 bases, leaving 3 bases not matched to a gene. Germline V gene lookup returns CDR1 SEHNR and CDR2 FQNEAQ (reference sequence). This chain's CDR3 is CASSSRGRNTEAFF. Here the CDR3 DNA reads TGTGCCAGCAGCTCCAGGGGGCGAAACACTGAAGCTTTCTTT.

The rearrangement uses TRBV5-1 and TRBJ2-2; TRBD2 aligns across 10 bases. V dropped 4 bases and J dropped 13; count of bases not matched to a gene: 13. Germline CDR1 is SGHRS and CDR2 is YFSETQ. The CDR3 has 15 residues. CDR3 sequence (DNA): TGCGCCAGCAGCCCCGTGACTAGCGGGCCCTCGGGGCTGTTTTTT. Amino acids: CASSPVTSGPSGLFF.

This clone was observed a single time. The chain combines TRBV19 with TRBJ1-1; D remains ambiguous. From germline, CDR1 is LNHDA and CDR2 SQIVND (reference sequence). V gave up 4 bases and J gave up 1 base, with 7 bases separating them. CDR3 length: 13 residues. The CDR3 sequence is CASSTTQNTEAFF. The CDR3 region has the DNA TGTGCCAGTAGTACGACACAGAACACTGAAGCTTTCTTT.

This clone was observed a handful of times. The rearrangement uses TRBV5-1 and TRBJ1-5; D perhaps matches TRBD1 (5 bases). Trimming left V 4 bases short and J 5 bases short, with 10 bases between. Germline V lookup: CDR1 SGHRS, CDR2 YFSETQ. The CDR3 consists of 13 residues. In nucleotides, the CDR3 is TGCGCCAGCAGCCTGGGGGGAGATCAGCCCCAGCATTTT. The encoded protein is CASSLGGDQPQHF.

This chain joins TRBV12-2 and TRBJ2-7; the D call in the table, TRBD2, was not verified against the DNA. TRBV12-2 is termed a pseudogene. This CDR3 is built from 16 residues. The CDR3, as DNA: TGTGCAAGTCGCTTAGCATTGGATCCACCGGAGACCGAGCAGTACTTC. This gives the protein CASRLALDPPETEQYF.

The J gene is TRBJ2-7, the V gene TRBV9, with 11 nucleotides matching TRBD1. The CDR3 runs to 15 residues. The germline V gene has CDR1 SGDLS and CDR2 YYNGEE. Trimming at V came to 3 bases and at J to 7 bases, leaving 9 bases not matched to a gene. The CDR3 region has the DNA TGTGCCAGCAGCGGGCTTGGACAGGGGGCAAGTGAGCAGTACTTC. Residues: CASSGLGQGASEQYF.

CDR3 DNA: TGTGCCAGCAGTTTATATGGCAGGGGGCGTGATGGTCAGCCCCAGCATTTT. It encodes CASSLYGRGRDGQPQHF. The rearrangement uses TRBV28 and TRBJ1-5, with 8 bases identical to TRBD1. The CDR3 spans 17 residues. After removal of 1 base from V and 6 bases from J, the junction contained 11 bases not matched to a gene. Germline-derived CDR1 and CDR2 are MDHEN and SYDVKM. The complete variable domain, with remaining parts taken from reference TRBV28 and TRBJ1-5, reads DVKVTQSSRYLVKRTGEKVFLECVQDMDHENMFWYRQDPGLGLRLIYFSYDVKMKEKGDIPEGYSVSREKKERFSLILESASTNQTSMYLCASSLYGRGRDGQPQHFGDGTRLSIL.

The chain carries TRBV5-1 and TRBJ2-7, with D unresolved. The CDR3 covers 13 residues. Trimming removed 4 bases at V and 9 bases at J, with 17 bases between. CDR1 and CDR2 (germline): SGHRS, YFSETQ. This CDR3 reads CASSGSEPRRQYF. CDR3 nucleotide sequence: TGCGCCAGCAGCGGTTCGGAACCAAGGCGGCAGTACTTC.

The chain carries TRBV27 and TRBJ2-4; D uncertain. This CDR3 has 11 amino acids. Trimming stripped 6 bases from V and 8 bases from J, with 8 bases between. Germline-derived CDR1 and CDR2 are MNHEY and SMNVEV (reference sequence). The CDR3 nucleotides read TGTGCCAGCAGACTAAAGGACATTCAGTACTTC. Residues: CASRLKDIQYF.

This clone was seen a single time. The chain recombines TRBV10-3 with TRBJ1-1; a possible D gene is TRBD1 (6 bases). V was shortened by 6 bases and J by 4 bases, with 6 bases between the two germline ends. This CDR3 has 11 residues. Germline-derived CDR1 and CDR2 are ENHRY and SYGVKD. DNA of the CDR3: TGTGCCATCAGGGACAGCACTGAAGCTTTCTTT. It encodes CAIRDSTEAFF.

The chain's CDR3 is CASSSRGMSETQYF. The CDR3 DNA is TGTGCCAGCAGCTCCAGGGGTATGAGTGAGACCCAGTACTTC. The chain couples TRBV7-3 to TRBJ2-5, with a tentative D call TRBD1 (6 bases). Germline-derived CDR1 and CDR2 are SGHTA and FQGTGA. The CDR3 is 14 amino acids. Deletions cut 4 bases from V and 5 bases from J, with 14 bases between.

This sequence joins TRBV7-3 and TRBJ2-3; the D is unclear. Germline CDR1 SGHTA, CDR2 FQGTGA. V gave up 5 bases and J gave up 0 bases, with 9 bases separating them. CDR3 length equals 14 residues. As DNA, the CDR3 is TGTGCCAGCAGCCCAACGTCGAGCACAGATACGCAGTATTTT. Translated: CASSPTSSTDTQYF. Combining the CDR3 with reference TRBV7-3 and TRBJ2-3 gives the whole variable domain GAGVSQTPSNKVTEKGKYVELRCDPISGHTALYWYRQSLGQGPEFLIYFQGTGAADDSGLPNDRFFAVRPEGSVSTLKIQRTERGDSAVYLCASSPTSSTDTQYFGPGTRLTVL.

This chain uses TRBV7-8 with TRBJ2-2; D perhaps matches TRBD2 (6 bases). CDR1 and CDR2 (germline): SGHVS, FQNEAQ. The CDR3 covers 16 residues. V was clipped by 5 bases and J by 0 bases, with 13 bases between them. For the CDR3, the DNA is TGTGCCAGCAGCCCCCAGCGGGTCGCGAACACCGGGGAGCTGTTTTTT. Residues: CASSPQRVANTGELFF.

The V and J genes are TRBV27 and TRBJ2-5, with TRBD2 matching 11 bases. Germline V lookup: CDR1 MNHEY, CDR2 SMNVEV (reference sequence). The CDR3 has 15 amino acids. V lost 6 bases, J lost 1 base, and 4 bases stayed unmatched. CDR3 in amino acids: CASRNGLAGQETQYF. The CDR3 DNA follows: TGTGCCAGCAGAAACGGACTAGCGGGCCAAGAGACCCAGTACTTC.

This clone was detected only a few times. V usage is TRBV5-6 and J usage is TRBJ2-1; D not resolved. The ends were cut back, 4 bases at V and 9 bases at J, with 8 bases in the middle. The germline gives CDR1 SGHDT, CDR2 YYEEEE. The CDR3 length is 11 residues. CDR3 coding DNA: TGTGCCAGCAGCCGTGTTTTTGAGCAGTTCTTC. It specifies CASSRVFEQFF.

This clone occurred a few times. This sequence joins TRBV5-4 and TRBJ2-1, with D possibly matching TRBD1 (5 bases). This CDR3 has 13 residues. V lost 3 bases and J lost 6, with 10 bases in between. Germline V CDR1 and CDR2: SGHNT, YYREEE (reference sequence). CDR3 sequence reads: CASSSRDVNEQFF. The DNA for the CDR3 is TGTGCCAGCAGCTCCAGGGATGTCAATGAGCAGTTCTTC. The full variable domain, its missing parts supplied by reference TRBV5-4 and TRBJ2-1, is ETGVTQSPTHLIKTRGQQVTLRCSSQSGHNTVSWYQQALGQGPQFIFQYYREEENGRGNFPPRFSGLQFPNYSSELNVNALELDDSALYLCASSSRDVNEQFFGPGTRLTVL.

The rearrangement uses TRBV28 and TRBJ2-2, with 11 bases that match TRBD2. With V trimmed by 7 bases and J by 7 bases, 11 bases remained unmatched. The CDR3 sequence is 16 residues long. Germline CDR1 MDHEN, CDR2 SYDVKM. In nucleotides, the CDR3 is TGTGCCAGCACTCCTGGGGGACTAGCGGTTATCGGGGAGCTGTTTTTT. It specifies CASTPGGLAVIGELFF.

The CDR3 spells CASSLSRGLSGNTIYF. The CDR3 DNA reads TGTGCCAGCAGTTTATCAAGGGGTCTGTCGGGAAACACCATATATTTT. The chain carries TRBV27 and TRBJ1-3; D is perhaps TRBD1 (5 bases). The germline V gene encodes CDR1 MNHEY and CDR2 SMNVEV (reference sequence). CDR3 length: 16 residues. V lost 0 bases and J 4 bases, leaving 13 bases between the germline ends.

V and J are TRBV6-6 and TRBJ2-3, with TRBD2 matching 13 bases. V lost 6 bases and J lost 4; bases outside the gene matches: 4. Germline V gene lookup returns CDR1 MNHNY and CDR2 SVGAGI (reference sequence). The CDR3 runs to 15 residues. This chain's CDR3 is CASSQTSGRPDTQYF. The CDR3 DNA follows: TGTGCCAGCAGCCAGACTAGCGGGAGGCCAGATACGCAGTATTTT.

V is TRBV6-1 and J is TRBJ2-7; TRBD1 agrees at 7 bases. Looked up from germline, CDR1 is MNHNS and CDR2 is SASEGT. CDR3 length: 13 residues. V trimming: 2 bases; J trimming: 5 bases; junction bases outside the gene matches: 3. The CDR3, as DNA: TGTGCCAGCAGTGAAAGGGGGCGGGACGAGCAGTACTTC. It encodes CASSERGRDEQYF.

The J gene is TRBJ2-6, the V gene TRBV5-4; D is ambiguous. This CDR3 is built from 14 residues. The V end lost 0 bases, the J end lost 4 bases, and 5 bases lay between the germline ends. Germline values: CDR1 SGHNT, CDR2 YYREEE (reference sequence). In DNA, the CDR3 is TGTGCCAGCAGCTTGGCGTCCGGGGCCAACGTCCTGACTTTC. Protein product: CASSLASGANVLTF.

The chain is built from TRBV10-3 and TRBJ2-7; D could derive from TRBD1 or TRBD2 (5 bases each). V was cut by 3 bases and J by 6 bases, with 9 bases left in between. This CDR3 spans 12 amino acids. Germline V CDR1 and CDR2: ENHRY, SYGVKD. CDR3 in DNA: TGTGCCATCAGTGATGAGGGGCGCGAGCAGTACTTC. Its protein is CAISDEGREQYF.

J is TRBJ2-3 and V is TRBV15, with 8 positions matching TRBD1. The germline V gene encodes CDR1 LNHNV and CDR2 YYDKDF (reference sequence). This CDR3 contains 16 residues. The V segment lost 1 base and the J segment 2 bases; nucleotides outside the gene matches: 5. CDR3 sequence: CATSRARTGTTDTQYF. The CDR3 bases are TGTGCCACCAGCAGAGCGAGGACAGGGACCACAGATACGCAGTATTTT.

The rearrangement links TRBV9 to TRBJ2-1, with D possibly being TRBD1 (6 bases). The CDR3 loop spans 15 amino acids. V was shortened by 3 bases and J by 4 bases, with 14 bases between the two germline ends. CDR1 and CDR2 from the germline V gene are SGDLS and YYNGEE. CDR3 protein: CASSEEDSQYNEQFF. As DNA, the CDR3 is TGTGCCAGCAGCGAGGAGGACAGTCAGTACAATGAGCAGTTCTTC.

The chain combines TRBV7-2 with TRBJ2-5; TRBD1 matches 7 bases. Germline V CDR1 and CDR2: SGHTA, FQGNSA. The CDR3 length is 14 residues. The V and J ends lost 2 bases and 1 base, in that order; junction bases with no gene match: 1. The CDR3 DNA reads TGTGCCAGCAGCTTAAACAGGGGCCAAGAGACCCAGTACTTC. Its translation is CASSLNRGQETQYF.

This clone was detected once. This chain links TRBV5-1 with TRBJ2-1, with D unresolved. Per germline, CDR1 SGHRS and CDR2 YFSETQ. Trimming took 2 bases from V and 2 from J, leaving 8 bases between them. The CDR3 sequence is 14 residues long. The CDR3 is CASSFMGTYNEQFF. As DNA, the CDR3 is TGCGCCAGCAGCTTTATGGGGACCTACAATGAGCAGTTCTTC.

A few counts support this clone. J is TRBJ1-1 and V is TRBV28; D unresolved. The germline V gene has CDR1 MDHEN and CDR2 SYDVKM. V shed 2 bases and J shed 1 base, with 11 bases lying between them. The CDR3 has 15 residues. The CDR3 DNA reads as TGTGCCAGCAGTTTAACCCACGGAGGGAACACTGAAGCTTTCTTT. Protein: CASSLTHGGNTEAFF.